The TCR beta chain under discussion was sequenced for a study of T cells after yellow fever vaccination. Study-wide results and limits: Among all clonotypes, a small share was observed in both CD4 and CD8 compartments. Primary-vaccination clones mostly resurfaced post-booster (about 96% CD4, approximately 90% CD8).

CDR3 length: 14 amino acids. Losses at the gene ends were 2 bases for V and 6 bases for J; bases not matched to a gene: 2. Germline CDR1 is LNHNV and CDR2 is YYDKDF (reference sequence). TCRdb redid the calling of the 5' RACE reads with MiXCR, one entry per CDR3 protein. The sample lists roughly 520,000 distinct CDR3 sequences, 21% occurring once. Notes on this clonotype: The antigen is unknown.

The chain recombines TRBV15 with TRBJ2-2; 8 bases align to TRBD1. The source is a man aged 18 to 29 who received the YFV17D yellow fever vaccine. The sample in question was PBMCs, obtained more than 20 days after the first yellow fever vaccination. Here the CDR3 DNA reads TGTGCCACCAGCAGAAACAGGGGGTCCGGGGAGCTGTTTTTT. Its protein is CATSRNRGSGELFF.